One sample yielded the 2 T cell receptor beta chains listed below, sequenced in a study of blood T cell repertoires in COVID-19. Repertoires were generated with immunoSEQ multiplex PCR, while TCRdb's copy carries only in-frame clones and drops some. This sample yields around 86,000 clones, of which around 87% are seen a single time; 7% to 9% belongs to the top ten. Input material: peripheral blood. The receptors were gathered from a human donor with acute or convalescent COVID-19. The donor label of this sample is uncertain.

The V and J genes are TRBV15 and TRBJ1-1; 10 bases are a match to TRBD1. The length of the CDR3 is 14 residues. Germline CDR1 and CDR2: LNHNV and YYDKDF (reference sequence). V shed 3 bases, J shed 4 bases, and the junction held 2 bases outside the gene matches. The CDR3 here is CATSRDRGATEAFF. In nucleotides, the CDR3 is TGTGCCACCAGCAGGGACAGGGGGGCCACTGAAGCTTTCTTT.

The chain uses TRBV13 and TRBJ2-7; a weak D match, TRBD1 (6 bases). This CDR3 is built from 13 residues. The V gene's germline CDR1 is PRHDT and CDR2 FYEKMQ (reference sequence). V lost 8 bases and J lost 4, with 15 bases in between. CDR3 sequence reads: CASGSPTGYEQYF. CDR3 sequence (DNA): TGTGCCAGCGGGAGCCCCACAGGGTACGAGCAGTACTTC.